The table lists the clone carrying this TCR beta chain with many counts. The target antigen is unknown. TCRdb ran MiXCR on the PCR reads and lists one entry per CDR3 protein. The table has some 100,000 distinct CDR3 sequences, roughly a third seen once. Researchers sorted naive CD8 T cells as cells that were CD8+CD4-CCR7+CD45RA+. The record originates from a study of molecular identifiers for immune sequencing clone quantification. Study details: Replicate RNA from roughly 21,000 or 96,000 naive CD8 T cells formed five aliquots; four were sequenced. Broader study findings: The study reportedly detected spiked Jurkat TCR RNA from one cell among around 1 million naive cells. For effector cells, clones above 20 RNA copies held over 98% of molecules; for naive cells, under 1%.

Germline assignment: CDR1 SGHNT and CDR2 YYREEE (reference sequence). CDR3 length: 14 amino acids. Trimming left V 3 bases short and J 2 bases short, with 10 bases between. J is TRBJ2-3 and V is TRBV5-4, with D possibly being TRBD2 (5 bases). The receptor was isolated from a human donor in good health. Some libraries in this study had Jurkat cell RNA spiked in. Source material: naive CD8+ T cells from blood, with Jurkat cell RNA spiked in. The sample's subset: FACS-sorted CD8+CD4-CCR7+CD45RA+ naive T cells. Written as DNA, the CDR3 is TGTGCCAGCAGCTGGAGGACGGACACAGATACGCAGTATTTT. This gives the protein CASSWRTDTDTQYF. Full variable domain (rest looked up from reference TRBV5-4 and TRBJ2-3): ETGVTQSPTHLIKTRGQQVTLRCSSQSGHNTVSWYQQALGQGPQFIFQYYREEENGRGNFPPRFSGLQFPNYSSELNVNALELDDSALYLCASSWRTDTDTQYFGPGTRLTVL.